This entry lists 32 T cell receptor beta chains sequenced from one sample in a study of CD4 T cells in relation to SARS-CoV-2 and coronaviruses (dated by TCRdb to the early 2020s). CD4+ T cells from unexposed donors were collected before the COVID-19 pandemic (2011-2018). Library creation used the immunoSEQ multiplex PCR assay. The source is immuneACCESS, and TCRdb retained only in-frame sequences with V and J called. Part of the clones is not carried over; for the studies checked, unresolved V genes explain less than half of this, and the remainder is unexplained. The table for this sample lists some 69,000 clones; 94% of them were counted only once. In total, the top ten clones hold around 0.14% of the sample. Material: naive CD4+ T cells from PBMCs. The sample's cell subset or site label is to be understood as: naive CD4+ T cells isolated by negative enrichment. These receptors originate from a human donor in good health.

The genes are TRBV5-6 and TRBJ1-1; no reliable D call. The CDR3 spans 14 residues. Looked up from germline, CDR1 is SGHDT and CDR2 is YYEEEE. Trimming left V 2 bases short and J 5 bases short, with 13 bases between. CDR3 coding DNA: TGTGCCAGCAGCTTTTTCACGGTTGGAACTGAAGCTTTCTTT. Its translation is CASSFFTVGTEAFF. The variable domain in full, completed from reference TRBV5-6 and TRBJ1-1, reads DAGVTQSPTHLIKTRGQQVTLRCSPKSGHDTVSWYQQALGQGPQFIFQYYEEEERQRGNFPDRFSGHQFPNYSSELNVNALLLGDSALYLCASSFFTVGTEAFFGQGTRLTVV.

The chain is built from TRBV7-9 and TRBJ1-5; D perhaps matches TRBD1 (6 bases). Germline CDR1 and CDR2: SEHNR and FQNEAQ (reference sequence). The CDR3 totals 12 residues. The ends were cut back, 5 bases at V and 7 bases at J, with 9 bases in the middle. The CDR3 here is CASSPQGQPQHF. CDR3 DNA sequence: TGTGCCAGCAGCCCACAGGGCCAGCCCCAGCATTTT.

This chain joins TRBV7-2 and TRBJ2-7; 7 bases fit TRBD2. The CDR3 has 15 amino acids. CDR1 and CDR2 (germline): SGHTA, FQGNSA. Trimming removed 0 bases from V and 2 bases from J; junction bases left unmatched: 4. The CDR3 coding sequence is TGTGCCAGCAGCTTAGCGGCTAGCGGCCCCTACGAGCAGTACTTC. This encodes CASSLAASGPYEQYF.

The rearrangement links TRBV4-1 to TRBJ2-3; 14 bases align to TRBD2. CDR3 length: 17 amino acids. V was clipped by 2 bases and J by 8 bases; unmatched bases: 9. Germline CDR1 MGHRA, CDR2 YSYEKL. CDR3 nucleotides: TGCGCCAGCAGCCAACTGGGACTAGCGGGAGTCTCGGGTACGCAGTATTTT. It encodes CASSQLGLAGVSGTQYF.

This CDR3 reads CASSESGRETQYF. CDR3 bases: TGCGCCAGCAGTGAGTCTGGGCGGGAGACCCAGTACTTC. The rearrangement joins TRBV10-1 to TRBJ2-5; the D is unclear. The germline CDR1 and CDR2 sequences are WNHNN and SYGVQD (reference sequence). V gave up 0 bases and J gave up 5 bases, with 7 bases separating them. The CDR3 contains 13 residues.

This clone is a singleton in its sample. The chain has TRBV18 and TRBJ2-3, with D possibly TRBD2 on 5 matching bases. V was clipped by 3 bases and J by 0 bases, with 10 bases between them. The CDR3 is 15 residues long. Germline V gene sequence: CDR1 KGHSH, CDR2 LQKENI. CDR3 amino acids: CASSPVRTSTDTQYF. DNA of the CDR3: TGTGCCAGCTCACCCGTCAGGACTAGCACAGATACGCAGTATTTT.

The chain joins TRBV7-8 to TRBJ1-3; D is unresolved. The ends were cut back, 1 base at V and 0 bases at J, with 4 bases in the middle. This CDR3 has 14 amino acids. From germline, CDR1 is SGHVS and CDR2 FQNEAQ. The CDR3 region has the DNA TGTGCCAGCAGCTTAGGTAGCTCTGGAAACACCATATATTTT. This sequence encodes CASSLGSSGNTIYF.

The J gene is TRBJ2-7, the V gene TRBV2; D unresolved. CDR1 is SNHLY, CDR2 FYNNEI, per germline. V lost 2 bases, J lost 4 bases, and 3 bases lay in between. CDR3 length equals 11 residues. This CDR3 is CASSELYEQYF. CDR3 DNA: TGTGCCAGCAGTGAATTGTACGAGCAGTACTTC.

The chain uses TRBV28 and TRBJ2-5, with 9 nucleotides matching TRBD2. Germline V gene data show CDR1 as MDHEN and CDR2 as SYDVKM. The CDR3 has 15 residues. V lost 4 bases to trimming and J lost 4 bases; unmatched junction nucleotides: 7. Written as DNA, the CDR3 is TGTGCCAGCAGTTCCCCCGGGACTAGCACAGAGACCCAGTACTTC. Its translation is CASSSPGTSTETQYF.

The V gene is TRBV28, the J gene TRBJ1-1; D is ambiguous. Germline loops: CDR1 MDHEN, CDR2 SYDVKM. This CDR3 has 12 residues. V lost 5 bases to trimming and J lost 5 bases, with 9 bases between them. The CDR3 region has the DNA TGTGCCAGCAGTACGTCTCAGACTGAAGCTTTCTTT. Translating it yields CASSTSQTEAFF.

The chain carries TRBV18 and TRBJ2-7; TRBD2 aligns across 7 bases. The CDR3 is 15 residues long. The V segment lost 3 bases and the J segment 3 bases; nucleotides outside the gene matches: 8. Germline V gene data show CDR1 as KGHSH and CDR2 as LQKENI. The CDR3 loop is CASSPDRSSGYEQYF. CDR3 DNA sequence: TGTGCCAGCTCACCGGACCGGTCTAGCGGCTACGAGCAGTACTTC.

This clone appeared a single time. J is TRBJ1-2 and V is TRBV5-1, with D possibly matching TRBD1 (5 bases). The CDR3 contains 14 residues. Trimming removed 4 bases at V and 0 bases at J, with 10 bases between. Germline CDR1 reads SGHRS; CDR2 reads YFSETQ. The CDR3 loop reads CASSVQASNYGYTF. In nucleotides, the CDR3 is TGCGCCAGCAGCGTACAGGCTTCTAACTATGGCTACACCTTC.

This chain joins TRBV5-1 and TRBJ2-4, with 7 bases aligning to TRBD1. The CDR3 loop spans 15 amino acids. CDR1 is SGHRS and CDR2 is YFSETQ in the germline V gene. V gave up 1 base and J gave up 5 bases; unmatched junction bases: 6. The CDR3 is CASSLRAGTENIQYF. The CDR3 nucleotides are TGCGCCAGCAGCTTGAGGGCCGGGACAGAAAACATTCAGTACTTC.

The genes are TRBV11-2 and TRBJ2-7, with 7 bases aligning to TRBD1. Trimming cost V 2 bases and J 1 base; bases outside gene matches: 2. There are 14 residues in the CDR3. The germline V gene has CDR1 SGHAT and CDR2 FQNNGV. This chain's CDR3 is CASSLRQGSYEQYF. CDR3 sequence (DNA): TGTGCCAGCAGCTTAAGACAGGGATCCTACGAGCAGTACTTC.

This rearrangement joins TRBV5-1 to TRBJ1-6; no firm D call. The V gene lost 4 bases and the J gene lost 8 bases, with 10 bases spanning the gap. This CDR3 has 13 amino acids. Germline V gives CDR1 SGHRS, CDR2 YFSETQ. The CDR3 region is CASSDEQDSPLHF. The CDR3 nucleotides are TGCGCCAGCAGCGATGAGCAGGATTCACCCCTCCACTTT.

This clone has only one observation. The chain links TRBV28 to TRBJ1-3; D possibly corresponds to TRBD1 (5 bases). This CDR3 is built from 15 residues. V gave up 8 bases and J gave up 3 bases, with 17 bases separating them. The germline gives CDR1 MDHEN, CDR2 SYDVKM. Written as DNA, the CDR3 is TGTGCCAGCCGAAACGGAGGGACCGGTGGAAACACCATATATTTT. Encoded protein: CASRNGGTGGNTIYF.

V usage is TRBV18 and J usage is TRBJ1-3, with D possibly TRBD1 on 5 matching bases. Germline CDR1 KGHSH, CDR2 LQKENI. Trimming removed 6 bases at V and 2 bases at J, with 14 bases between. This CDR3 has 15 residues. CDR3 protein: CASSRFGAPGNTIYF. CDR3 sequence (DNA): TGTGCCAGCTCCCGCTTTGGGGCGCCTGGAAACACCATATATTTT.

The chain recombines TRBV15 with TRBJ2-1; no reliable D call. V was cut by 1 base and J by 10 bases, with 8 bases left in between. Per germline, CDR1 LNHNV and CDR2 YYDKDF (reference sequence). The CDR3 has 12 amino acids. The CDR3 spells CATSRVVPEQFF. CDR3 bases: TGTGCCACCAGCAGAGTTGTCCCGGAGCAGTTCTTC.

This clone was recorded a few times. The chain links TRBV19 to TRBJ2-1; TRBD2 is a possible D gene (6 bases). Germline loops: CDR1 LNHDA, CDR2 SQIVND (reference sequence). V shed 9 bases and J shed 9 bases, with 21 bases lying between them. The length of the CDR3 is 14 residues. The CDR3 is CASTRERVDSEQFF. CDR3 nucleotides: TGTGCCAGCACCAGGGAGCGGGTTGATAGTGAGCAGTTCTTC. Combining the CDR3 with reference TRBV19 and TRBJ2-1 gives the whole variable domain DGGITQSPKYLFRKEGQNVTLSCEQNLNHDAMYWYRQDPGQGLRLIYYSQIVNDFQKGDIAEGYSVSREKKESFPLTVTSAQKNPTAFYLCASTRERVDSEQFFGPGTRLTVL.

The chain is built from TRBV25-1 and TRBJ2-1; 10 bases fit TRBD2. CDR1 is MGHDK and CDR2 is SYGVNS in the germline V gene. V gave up 2 bases and J gave up 4 bases; unmatched junction bases: 5. The CDR3 loop spans 16 amino acids. The CDR3 sequence: CASSEQASGRYNEQFF. The DNA for the CDR3 is TGTGCCAGCAGTGAACAAGCTAGCGGGAGATACAATGAGCAGTTCTTC.

This clone has a single count. The rearrangement uses TRBV3-1 (or the pseudogene TRBV3-2) and TRBJ2-2, with D possibly TRBD1 on 5 matching bases. Trimming left V 2 bases short and J 5 bases short, with 15 bases between. CDR1 and CDR2 (germline): LGHDT, YNNKEL (reference sequence). The CDR3 sequence is 16 residues long. CDR3 region: CASSQNQGTGTGELFF. The CDR3, as DNA: TGTGCCAGCAGCCAAAATCAGGGAACTGGGACCGGGGAGCTGTTTTTT.

The chain uses TRBV19 and TRBJ2-1; 10 bases are shared with TRBD2. The CDR3 length is 17 residues. Germline V gives CDR1 LNHDA, CDR2 SQIVND (reference sequence). V was pared by 3 bases and J by 3 bases, with 8 bases of the junction left unmatched. CDR3 in DNA: TGTGCCAGTAGTATCATAGGGAGGACTAGCGGCTACAATGAGCAGTTCTTC. It specifies CASSIIGRTSGYNEQFF. Together with reference TRBV19 and TRBJ2-1, the CDR3 gives the full variable domain: DGGITQSPKYLFRKEGQNVTLSCEQNLNHDAMYWYRQDPGQGLRLIYYSQIVNDFQKGDIAEGYSVSREKKESFPLTVTSAQKNPTAFYLCASSIIGRTSGYNEQFFGPGTRLTVL.

The rearrangement uses TRBV6-5 and TRBJ2-7, with D tentatively TRBD1 (6 bases). The ends were cut back, 10 bases at V and 0 bases at J, with 16 bases in the middle. The CDR3 covers 14 residues. CDR1 is MNHEY and CDR2 is SVGAGI in the germline V gene. CDR3 sequence: CANRQDSPSYEQYF. Written as DNA, the CDR3 is TGTGCCAACCGCCAGGACAGCCCCTCCTACGAGCAGTACTTC.

V usage is TRBV30 and J usage is TRBJ1-4; D is unclear. This CDR3 is 15 amino acids long. The germline V and J ends were trimmed by 1 base and 5 bases, with 14 bases remaining between them. The germline CDR1 and CDR2 sequences are GTSNPN and SVGIG (reference sequence). CDR3 coding DNA: TGTGCCTGGAGTGGTGGCCCAGGACGAAATGAAAAACTGTTTTTT. The encoded protein is CAWSGGPGRNEKLFF.

V is TRBV7-3 and J is TRBJ2-3; 8 bases are shared with TRBD1. CDR1 and CDR2 from the germline V gene are SGHTA and FQGTGA. The V gene end was trimmed by 2 bases and the J gene end by 2 bases; junction bases not matched to a gene: 6. The CDR3 consists of 16 residues. The CDR3 DNA sequence: TGTGCCAGCAGCTTACAGGGGGCTTCGACCACAGATACGCAGTATTTT. As protein: CASSLQGASTTDTQYF.

J is TRBJ2-5 and V is TRBV5-1; D is unresolved. There are 14 residues in the CDR3. Germline-derived CDR1 and CDR2 are SGHRS and YFSETQ. V was pared by 4 bases and J by 5 bases, with 15 bases between. The CDR3 DNA is TGCGCCAGCAGCCCCGGACGTGAAGGGGAGACCCAGTACTTC. Translating gives CASSPGREGETQYF.

The chain links TRBV27 to TRBJ2-7; D is tentatively TRBD1 or TRBD2 (5 bases each). The CDR3 runs to 14 residues. Germline values: CDR1 MNHEY, CDR2 SMNVEV (reference sequence). Trimming removed 6 bases at V and 6 bases at J, with 18 bases between. The CDR3 DNA sequence: TGTGCCAGCAGACATGGGGACCGCCGGATCGAGCAGTACTTC. Protein sequence: CASRHGDRRIEQYF.

The V and J genes are TRBV5-1 and TRBJ2-3, with 7 bases fitting TRBD1. V lost 4 bases, J lost 5 bases, and 19 bases stayed unmatched. Looked up from germline, CDR1 is SGHRS and CDR2 is YFSETQ. This CDR3 has 18 amino acids. The CDR3 region has the DNA TGCGCCAGCAGCCCTCGGACAGGATCGTTTAGGGGTAGAGATACGCAGTATTTT. The encoded protein is CASSPRTGSFRGRDTQYF.

The chain recombines TRBV28 with TRBJ1-2, with 10 bases identical to TRBD1. In germline, CDR1 is MDHEN, CDR2 SYDVKM. V lost 6 bases to trimming and J lost 2 bases; unmatched junction nucleotides: 9. The CDR3 totals 16 residues. CDR3 sequence: CASRKTRGQGNYGYTF. Here the CDR3 DNA reads TGTGCCAGCAGAAAGACCCGGGGACAGGGGAACTATGGCTACACCTTC.

Only a few counts were recorded for this clone. This rearrangement joins TRBV7-2 to TRBJ2-3; maybe TRBD2 (5 bases). The germline gives CDR1 SGHTA, CDR2 FQGNSA. Trimming cost V 1 base and J 5 bases, with 7 bases left between them. CDR3 size: 13 residues. The CDR3 region has the DNA TGTGCCAGCAGCTTAGGAGGGTTAGATACGCAGTATTTT. Residues: CASSLGGLDTQYF.

The J gene is TRBJ1-5, the V gene TRBV5-1, with 7 bases lining up with TRBD1. The CDR3 extends over 15 amino acids. V dropped 0 bases and J dropped 6; count of bases not matched to a gene: 6. CDR1 and CDR2 from the germline V gene are SGHRS and YFSETQ. The CDR3 reads CASSLEGAPGQPQHF. The CDR3 DNA follows: TGCGCCAGCAGCTTGGAGGGGGCGCCGGGTCAGCCCCAGCATTTT.

J is TRBJ1-6 and V is TRBV28, with TRBD1 matching 9 bases. V lost 4 bases to trimming and J lost 10 bases; unmatched junction nucleotides: 8. Germline CDR1 MDHEN, CDR2 SYDVKM. This CDR3 spans 15 amino acids. This CDR3 reads CASSSGGTGTSPLHF. The CDR3 nucleotides read TGTGCCAGCAGTTCGGGGGGGACAGGGACCTCACCCCTCCACTTT.